Listed below are T cell receptor beta chains from one sample, sequenced in a study of T-cell reconstitution after alpha-beta-depleted transplantation in children. TCRdb re-analysed the PCR reads in MiXCR, keeping a single row per CDR3 protein. The sample holds about 230,000 distinct CDR3 sequences; 9.7% are singletons and the top ten take approximately 4.7%. The sample in question was PBMCs from the stem cell graft donor, obtained from the stem cell graft. The receptors shown here come from a human donor who donated a stem cell graft to a child with SCID. Both conserved end residues are part of each CDR3. The D gene is left open where the match is weak. For some rows the clone size is stated as once, few or many, or as a class when expanded; others skip it.

TRBJ2-4	TRBV7-8	many	NA	CASSLDPLRGTVAKNIQYF	TGTGCCAGCAGCTTAGACCCCCTAAGGGGGACTGTAGCCAAAAACATTCAGTACTTC
TRBJ2-1	TRBV6-1	NA	TRBD2	CASSVTSGGPPSYNEQFF	TGTGCCAGCAGTGTGACTAGCGGGGGCCCCCCCTCCTACAATGAGCAGTTCTTC
TRBJ2-3	TRBV18	many	NA	CASSPQGGHSTDTQYF	TGTGCCAGCTCACCTCAGGGGGGACACAGCACAGATACGCAGTATTTT
TRBJ2-2	TRBV20-1	many	NA	CSAPGRGRTGELFF	TGCAGTGCACCCGGCAGGGGCCGCACCGGGGAGCTGTTTTTT
TRBJ2-2	TRBV3-1	NA	NA	CACCQPVDANTGELFF	TGTGCCTGCTGCCAGCCGGTCGACGCGAACACCGGGGAGCTGTTTTTT
TRBJ2-5	TRBV24-1	many	NA	CATSDSQTQETQYF	TGTGCCACCAGTGATTCGCAGACTCAAGAGACCCAGTACTTC
TRBJ1-1	TRBV20-1	many	TRBD1	CSARRGAGGAEAFF	TGCAGTGCTAGGCGCGGCGCAGGGGGCGCTGAAGCTTTCTTT
TRBJ1-1	TRBV12-3/TRBV12-4	many	TRBD1	CASSLAGTGPNTEAFF	TGTGCCAGCAGTTTGGCCGGGACAGGGCCGAACACTGAAGCTTTCTTT
TRBJ2-1	TRBV10-2	many	NA	CASSISGGYNEQFF	TGCGCCAGCAGCATATCGGGTGGATACAATGAGCAGTTCTTC
TRBJ1-4	TRBV7-9	many	TRBD1	CASSLVLQGANEKLFF	TGTGCCAGCAGCTTAGTCCTACAGGGGGCGAATGAAAAACTGTTTTTT
TRBJ1-2	TRBV7-8	NA	TRBD1	CASSLSPGQGALGGYTF	TGTGCCAGCAGCTTATCGCCGGGACAGGGGGCGCTGGGTGGCTACACCTTC
TRBJ1-5	TRBV20-1	many	NA	CSANDRPNQPQHF	TGCAGTGCCAATGACAGACCCAATCAGCCCCAGCATTTT
TRBJ1-4	TRBV28	few	TRBD1	CASSPGQALFNEKLFF	TGTGCCAGCAGCCCCGGACAGGCTCTCTTTAATGAAAAACTGTTTTTT
TRBJ2-3	TRBV12-3/TRBV12-4	many	NA	CASSLVSGDPGPTQYF	TGTGCCAGCAGTTTGGTCAGCGGTGACCCCGGGCCTACGCAGTATTTT
TRBJ1-1	TRBV7-7	few	NA	CASSFTKDTEAFF	TGTGCCAGCAGCTTTACAAAAGACACTGAAGCTTTCTTT
TRBJ1-6	TRBV5-1	many	TRBD1	CASSLGLPGQGYSPLHF	TGCGCCAGCAGCTTGGGTCTTCCGGGACAGGGGTATTCACCCCTCCACTTT
TRBJ2-7	TRBV20-1	many	TRBD2	CSASRPGGAPYEQYF	TGCAGTGCTAGCCGACCCGGGGGGGCCCCTTACGAGCAGTACTTC
TRBJ1-6	TRBV9	many	NA	CASSVAGDYNSPLHF	TGTGCCAGCAGCGTAGCTGGGGATTATAATTCACCCCTCCACTTT
TRBJ2-2	TRBV6-2/TRBV6-3	NA	TRBD2	CASSYITSGTNTGELFF	TGTGCCAGCAGTTACATCACTAGCGGTACGAACACCGGGGAGCTGTTTTTT
TRBJ2-3	TRBV7-8	many	NA	CASSVLGDTQYF	TGTGCCAGCAGCGTCCTCGGAGATACGCAGTATTTT
TRBJ2-1	TRBV29-1	many	TRBD1	CSAEGDRNNEQFF	TGCAGCGCTGAGGGGGACAGAAACAATGAGCAGTTCTTC
TRBJ2-3	TRBV20-1	many	NA	CSARDGGRYTDTQYF	TGCAGTGCTAGAGATGGCGGCAGATACACAGATACGCAGTATTTT
TRBJ2-3	TRBV24-1	many	NA	CATSDPFTDTQYF	TGTGCCACCAGTGACCCCTTCACAGATACGCAGTATTTT
TRBJ2-3	TRBV5-1	NA	NA	CASSSSAATDTQYF	TGCGCCAGCAGCTCCTCCGCAGCCACAGATACGCAGTATTTT